Each of the 2 T cell receptor beta chains below was sequenced from the same sample in a study of blood T cell repertoires in COVID-19. Method: immunoSEQ multiplex PCR; TCRdb's copy keeps in-frame clones and lacks some. Seen here are fewer than 100,000 clones, roughly 85% observed once, and the top ten hold more than 9.5%. Specimen: peripheral blood. Every receptor here comes from a man aged 45-65 years with COVID-19, enrolled during active disease.

The chain has TRBV14 and TRBJ1-1, with D maybe TRBD1 (5 bases). Germline V gene lookup returns CDR1 SGHDN and CDR2 FVKESK. The CDR3 runs to 14 residues. Trimming left V 4 bases short and J 3 bases short, with 12 bases between. CDR3 DNA sequence: TGTGCCAGCAGCCCGGGGGGAGGGGACACTGAAGCTTTCTTT. Amino acid sequence: CASSPGGGDTEAFF.

V gene TRBV5-1 combines with J gene TRBJ1-1; D is perhaps TRBD1 (5 bases). Germline V gene sequence: CDR1 SGHRS, CDR2 YFSETQ. CDR3 length: 13 amino acids. V gave up 7 bases and J gave up 2 bases, with 12 bases separating them. CDR3 sequence: CASQRGINTEAFF. For the CDR3, the DNA is TGCGCCAGCCAAAGGGGCATCAACACTGAAGCTTTCTTT.